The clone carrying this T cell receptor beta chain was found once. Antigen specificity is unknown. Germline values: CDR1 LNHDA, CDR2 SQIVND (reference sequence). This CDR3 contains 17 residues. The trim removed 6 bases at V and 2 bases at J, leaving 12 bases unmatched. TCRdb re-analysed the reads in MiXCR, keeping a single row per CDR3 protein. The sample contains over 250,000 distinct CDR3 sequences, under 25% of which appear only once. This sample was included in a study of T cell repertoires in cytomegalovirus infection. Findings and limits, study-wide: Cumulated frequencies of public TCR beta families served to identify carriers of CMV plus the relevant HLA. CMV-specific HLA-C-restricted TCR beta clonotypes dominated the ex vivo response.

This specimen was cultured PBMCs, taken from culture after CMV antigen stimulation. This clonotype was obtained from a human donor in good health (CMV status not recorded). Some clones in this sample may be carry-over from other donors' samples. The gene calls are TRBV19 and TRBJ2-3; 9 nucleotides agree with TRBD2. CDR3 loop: CASSETSGTPVTDTQYF. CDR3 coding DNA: TGTGCCAGTAGCGAGACTAGCGGAACACCCGTCACAGATACGCAGTATTTT.